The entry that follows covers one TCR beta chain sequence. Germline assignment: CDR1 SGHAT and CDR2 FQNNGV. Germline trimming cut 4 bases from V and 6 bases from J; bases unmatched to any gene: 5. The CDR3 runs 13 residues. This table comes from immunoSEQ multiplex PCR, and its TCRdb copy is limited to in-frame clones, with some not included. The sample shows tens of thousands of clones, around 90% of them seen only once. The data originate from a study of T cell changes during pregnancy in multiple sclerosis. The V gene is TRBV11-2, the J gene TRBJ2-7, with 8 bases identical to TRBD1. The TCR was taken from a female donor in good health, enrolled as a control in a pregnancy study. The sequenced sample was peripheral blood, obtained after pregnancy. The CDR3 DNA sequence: TGTGCCAGCAGCTCAGACAGGGGTGGCGAGCAGTACTTC. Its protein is CASSSDRGGEQYF.